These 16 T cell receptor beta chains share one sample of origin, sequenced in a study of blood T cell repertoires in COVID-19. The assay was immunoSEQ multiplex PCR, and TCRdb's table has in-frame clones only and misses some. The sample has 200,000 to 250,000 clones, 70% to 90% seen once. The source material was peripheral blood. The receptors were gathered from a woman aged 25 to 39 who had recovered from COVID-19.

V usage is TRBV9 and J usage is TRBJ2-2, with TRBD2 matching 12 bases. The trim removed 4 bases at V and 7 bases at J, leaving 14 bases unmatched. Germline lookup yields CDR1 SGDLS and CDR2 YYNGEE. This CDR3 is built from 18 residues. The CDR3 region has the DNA TGTGCCAGCAGCCCCCTCCCCTCTAGCGGGGGGGCGGTCGGGGAGCTGTTTTTT. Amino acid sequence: CASSPLPSSGGAVGELFF.

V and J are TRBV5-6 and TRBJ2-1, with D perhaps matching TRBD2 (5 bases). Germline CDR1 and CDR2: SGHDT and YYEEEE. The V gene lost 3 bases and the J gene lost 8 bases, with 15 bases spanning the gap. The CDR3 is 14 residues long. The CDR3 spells CASSYKTTGDEQFF. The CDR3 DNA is TGTGCCAGCAGCTATAAAACGACCGGGGATGAGCAGTTCTTC.

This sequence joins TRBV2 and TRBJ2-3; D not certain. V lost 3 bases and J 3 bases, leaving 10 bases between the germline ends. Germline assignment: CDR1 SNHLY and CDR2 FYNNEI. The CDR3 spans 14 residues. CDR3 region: CASSDSYRTDTQYF. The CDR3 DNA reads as TGTGCCAGCAGTGACTCCTACAGAACAGATACGCAGTATTTT.

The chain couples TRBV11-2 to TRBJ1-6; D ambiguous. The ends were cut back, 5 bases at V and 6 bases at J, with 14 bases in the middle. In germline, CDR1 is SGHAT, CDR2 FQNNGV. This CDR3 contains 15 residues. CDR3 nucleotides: TGTGCCAGCAGCCACCCCACAGAGGGTAATTCACCCCTCCACTTT. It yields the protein CASSHPTEGNSPLHF.

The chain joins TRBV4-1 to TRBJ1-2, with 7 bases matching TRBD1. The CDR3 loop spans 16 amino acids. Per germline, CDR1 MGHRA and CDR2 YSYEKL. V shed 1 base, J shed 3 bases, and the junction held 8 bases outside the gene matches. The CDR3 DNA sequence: TGCGCCAGCAGCCAAGTGGGGACAGCCGATTACTATGGCTACACCTTC. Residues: CASSQVGTADYYGYTF.

CDR3 sequence (DNA): TGTGCCAGCAGCCATTCCGACAGGGCTTTCAACGAGCAGTACTTC. Translating gives CASSHSDRAFNEQYF. J is TRBJ2-7 and V is TRBV3-1 (or the pseudogene TRBV3-2), with 7 bases fitting TRBD1. This CDR3 spans 15 amino acids. From germline, CDR1 is LGHDT and CDR2 YNNKEL (reference sequence). Unmatched junction bases numbered 10, after V lost 3 bases and J lost 5 bases.

The CDR3 loop is CASSRGRNTEAFF. In nucleotides, the CDR3 is TGTGCCAGCAGCAGGGGGAGGAACACTGAAGCTTTCTTT. This chain connects TRBV7-2 to TRBJ1-1, with a tentative D call TRBD1 (6 bases). Germline assignment: CDR1 SGHTA and CDR2 FQGNSA. V was trimmed by 5 bases and J by 1 base, leaving 8 bases between them. The CDR3 totals 13 residues.

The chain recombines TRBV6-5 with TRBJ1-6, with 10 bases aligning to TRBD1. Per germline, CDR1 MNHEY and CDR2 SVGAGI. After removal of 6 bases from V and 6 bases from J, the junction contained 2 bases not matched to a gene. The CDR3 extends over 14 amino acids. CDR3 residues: CASRTGGVNSPLHF. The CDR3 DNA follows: TGTGCCAGCAGGACAGGGGGCGTTAATTCACCCCTCCACTTT.

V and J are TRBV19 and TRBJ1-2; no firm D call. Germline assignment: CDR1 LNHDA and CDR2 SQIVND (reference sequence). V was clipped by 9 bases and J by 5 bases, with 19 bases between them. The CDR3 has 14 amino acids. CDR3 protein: CASSRTQVPYGYTF. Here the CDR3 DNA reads TGTGCCAGCAGCCGGACTCAAGTCCCTTATGGCTACACCTTC.

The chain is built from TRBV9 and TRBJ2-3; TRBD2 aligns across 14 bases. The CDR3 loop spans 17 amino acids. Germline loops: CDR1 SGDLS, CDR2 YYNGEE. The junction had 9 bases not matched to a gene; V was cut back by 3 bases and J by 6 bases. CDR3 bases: TGTGCCAGCAGCGCGGGACTAGCGGGGGCCCTGAGGGATACGCAGTATTTT. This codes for CASSAGLAGALRDTQYF.

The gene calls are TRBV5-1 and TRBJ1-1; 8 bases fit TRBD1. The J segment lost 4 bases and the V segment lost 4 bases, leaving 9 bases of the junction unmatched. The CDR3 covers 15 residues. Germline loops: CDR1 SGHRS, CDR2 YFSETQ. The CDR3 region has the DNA TGCGCCAGCAGCCCTAACACAGGGGGAGGCACTGAAGCTTTCTTT. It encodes CASSPNTGGGTEAFF.

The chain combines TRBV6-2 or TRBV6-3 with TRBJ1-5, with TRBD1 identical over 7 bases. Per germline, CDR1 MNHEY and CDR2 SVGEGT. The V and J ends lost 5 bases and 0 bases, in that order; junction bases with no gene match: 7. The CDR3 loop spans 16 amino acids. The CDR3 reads CASSKHGTDSNQPQHF. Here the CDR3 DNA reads TGTGCCAGCAGTAAGCATGGGACAGATAGCAATCAGCCCCAGCATTTT.

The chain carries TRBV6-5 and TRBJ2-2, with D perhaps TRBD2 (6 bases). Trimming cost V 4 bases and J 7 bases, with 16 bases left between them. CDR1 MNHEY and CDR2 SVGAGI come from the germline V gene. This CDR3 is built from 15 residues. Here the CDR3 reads CASSSPGESGGELFF. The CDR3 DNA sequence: TGTGCCAGCAGTTCCCCGGGGGAAAGCGGCGGGGAGCTGTTTTTT.

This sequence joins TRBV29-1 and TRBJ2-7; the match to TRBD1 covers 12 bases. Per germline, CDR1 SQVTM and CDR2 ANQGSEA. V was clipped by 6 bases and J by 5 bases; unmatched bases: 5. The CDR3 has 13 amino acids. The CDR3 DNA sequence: TGCAGCGTGGGACAGGGGGCAGGTAACGAGCAGTACTTC. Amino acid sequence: CSVGQGAGNEQYF.

This chain's CDR3 is CATSRKGTAEAFF. For the CDR3, the DNA is TGTGCCACCAGCAGAAAGGGGACAGCTGAAGCTTTCTTT. This rearrangement joins TRBV15 to TRBJ1-1; 7 bases line up with TRBD1. With 2 bases clipped from V and 6 bases from J, the junction kept 3 bases outside the gene matches. Germline V gives CDR1 LNHNV, CDR2 YYDKDF (reference sequence). The length of the CDR3 is 13 residues.

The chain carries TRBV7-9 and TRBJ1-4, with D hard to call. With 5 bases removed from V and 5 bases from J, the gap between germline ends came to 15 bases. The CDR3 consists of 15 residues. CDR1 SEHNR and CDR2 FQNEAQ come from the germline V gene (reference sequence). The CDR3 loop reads CASSTSRTGNEKLFF. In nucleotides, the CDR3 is TGTGCCAGCAGCACAAGTCGGACGGGAAATGAAAAACTGTTTTTT. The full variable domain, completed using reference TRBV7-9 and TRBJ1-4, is DTGVSQNPRHKITKRGQNVTFRCDPISEHNRLYWYRQTLGQGPEFLTYFQNEAQLEKSRLLSDRFSAERPKGSFSTLEIQRTEQGDSAMYLCASSTSRTGNEKLFFGSGTQLSVL.